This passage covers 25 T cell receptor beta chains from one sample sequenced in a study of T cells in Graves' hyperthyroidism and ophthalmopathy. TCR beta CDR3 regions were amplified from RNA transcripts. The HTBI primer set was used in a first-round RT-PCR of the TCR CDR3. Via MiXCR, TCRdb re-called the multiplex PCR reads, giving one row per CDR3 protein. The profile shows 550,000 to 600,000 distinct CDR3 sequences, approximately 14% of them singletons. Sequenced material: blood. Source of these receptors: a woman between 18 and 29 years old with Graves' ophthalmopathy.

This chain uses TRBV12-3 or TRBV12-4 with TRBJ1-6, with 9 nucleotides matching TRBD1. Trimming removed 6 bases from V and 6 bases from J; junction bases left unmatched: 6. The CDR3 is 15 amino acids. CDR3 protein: CASSRGDRANSPLHF. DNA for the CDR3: TGTGCCAGCAGCCGCGGGGACAGGGCTAATTCACCCCTCCACTTT.

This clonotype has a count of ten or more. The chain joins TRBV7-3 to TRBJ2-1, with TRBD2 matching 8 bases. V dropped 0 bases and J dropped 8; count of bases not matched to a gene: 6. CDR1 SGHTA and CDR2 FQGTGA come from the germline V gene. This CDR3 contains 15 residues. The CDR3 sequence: CASSLTSGIIYEQFF. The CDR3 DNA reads TGTGCCAGCAGCTTAACTAGCGGGATTATCTATGAGCAGTTCTTC.

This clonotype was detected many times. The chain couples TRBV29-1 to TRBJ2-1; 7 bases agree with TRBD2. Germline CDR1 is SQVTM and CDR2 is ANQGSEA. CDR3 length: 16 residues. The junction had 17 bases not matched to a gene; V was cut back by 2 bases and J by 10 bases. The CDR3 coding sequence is TGCAGCGTTGAATCCGGGGCTAGCGGACGTCGGGAGGAGCAGTTCTTC. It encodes CSVESGASGRREEQFF.

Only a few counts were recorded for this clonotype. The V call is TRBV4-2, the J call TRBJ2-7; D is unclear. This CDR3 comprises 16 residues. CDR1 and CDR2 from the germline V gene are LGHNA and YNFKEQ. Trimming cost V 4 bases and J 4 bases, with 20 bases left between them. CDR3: CASSPSERNVGYEQYF. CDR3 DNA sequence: TGTGCCAGCAGCCCCTCCGAACGGAACGTCGGGTACGAGCAGTACTTC.

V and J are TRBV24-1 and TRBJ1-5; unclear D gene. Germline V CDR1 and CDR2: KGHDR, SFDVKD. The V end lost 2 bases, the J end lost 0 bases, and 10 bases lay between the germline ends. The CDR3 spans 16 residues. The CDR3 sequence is CATSDSAAYSNQPQHF. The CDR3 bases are TGTGCCACCAGTGATTCTGCAGCTTATAGCAATCAGCCCCAGCATTTT.

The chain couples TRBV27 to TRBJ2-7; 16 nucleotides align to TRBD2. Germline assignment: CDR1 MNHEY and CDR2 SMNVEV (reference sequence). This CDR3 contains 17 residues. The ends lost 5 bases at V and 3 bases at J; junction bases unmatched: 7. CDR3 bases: TGTGCCAGCAGTCCCGGGACTAGCGGGAGGGCTGTCTACGAGCAGTACTTC. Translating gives CASSPGTSGRAVYEQYF.

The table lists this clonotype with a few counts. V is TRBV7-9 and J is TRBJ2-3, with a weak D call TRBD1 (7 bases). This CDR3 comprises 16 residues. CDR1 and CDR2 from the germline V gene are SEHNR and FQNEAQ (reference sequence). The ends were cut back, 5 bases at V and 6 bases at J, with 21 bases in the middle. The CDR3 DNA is TGTGCCAGCAGCCCATTCGGGACTTCAGGGGGGGATACGCAGTATTTT. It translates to CASSPFGTSGGDTQYF. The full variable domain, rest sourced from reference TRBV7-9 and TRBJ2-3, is DTGVSQNPRHKITKRGQNVTFRCDPISEHNRLYWYRQTLGQGPEFLTYFQNEAQLEKSRLLSDRFSAERPKGSFSTLEIQRTEQGDSAMYLCASSPFGTSGGDTQYFGPGTRLTVL.

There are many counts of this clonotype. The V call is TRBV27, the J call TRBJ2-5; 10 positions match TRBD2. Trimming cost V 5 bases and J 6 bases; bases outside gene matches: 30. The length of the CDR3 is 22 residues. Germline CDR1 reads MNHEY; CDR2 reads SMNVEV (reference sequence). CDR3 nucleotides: TGTGCCAGCAGTACGACTAGCGGGTCCTCAGGGCGCATCACAGGTCAGGTCAAGACCCAGTACTTC. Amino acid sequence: CASSTTSGSSGRITGQVKTQYF.

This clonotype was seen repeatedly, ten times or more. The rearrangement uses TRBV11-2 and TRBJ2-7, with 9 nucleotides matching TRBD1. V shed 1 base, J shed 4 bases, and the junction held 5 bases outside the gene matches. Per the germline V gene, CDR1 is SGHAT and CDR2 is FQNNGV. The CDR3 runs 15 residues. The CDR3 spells CASSLVQGAPYEQYF. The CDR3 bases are TGTGCCAGCAGCTTAGTACAGGGGGCTCCGTACGAGCAGTACTTC.

CDR3 loop: CASSPLERTTGELFF. DNA of the CDR3: TGTGCCAGCAGCCCCCTGGAGCGGACCACCGGGGAGCTGTTTTTT. The chain recombines TRBV5-5 with TRBJ2-2; perhaps TRBD2 as D (5 bases). The V gene's germline CDR1 is SGHKS and CDR2 YYEKEE (reference sequence). This CDR3 comprises 15 residues. V was trimmed by 4 bases and J by 4 bases, leaving 14 bases between them.

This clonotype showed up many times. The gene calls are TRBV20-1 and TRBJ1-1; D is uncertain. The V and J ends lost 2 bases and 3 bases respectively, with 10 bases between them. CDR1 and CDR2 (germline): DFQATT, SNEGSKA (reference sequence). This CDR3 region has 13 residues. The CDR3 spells CSARPPGDTEAFF. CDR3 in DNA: TGCAGTGCTAGACCCCCGGGAGACACTGAAGCTTTCTTT.

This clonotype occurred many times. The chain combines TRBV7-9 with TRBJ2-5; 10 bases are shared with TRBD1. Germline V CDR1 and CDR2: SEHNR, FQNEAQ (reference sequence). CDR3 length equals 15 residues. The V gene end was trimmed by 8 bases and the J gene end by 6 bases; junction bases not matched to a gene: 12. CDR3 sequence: CASALRGTGEKTQYF. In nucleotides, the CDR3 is TGTGCCAGCGCCTTAAGGGGGACAGGGGAAAAGACCCAGTACTTC.

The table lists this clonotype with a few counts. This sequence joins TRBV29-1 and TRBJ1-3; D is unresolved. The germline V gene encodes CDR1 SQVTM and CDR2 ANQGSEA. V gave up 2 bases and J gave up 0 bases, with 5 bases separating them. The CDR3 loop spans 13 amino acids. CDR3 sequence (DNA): TGCAGCGTTGAAACGGTCTCTGGAAACACCATATATTTT. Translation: CSVETVSGNTIYF.

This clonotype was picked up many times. The CDR3 DNA sequence: TGTGCCAGCAGCTGGTCTCGGGAAGCGGGAGTAGGTGAGCAGTTCTTC. Translation gives CASSWSREAGVGEQFF. The chain uses TRBV28 and TRBJ2-1; the match to TRBD2 covers 8 bases. The CDR3 is 16 amino acids. V lost 6 bases, J lost 9 bases, and 16 bases stayed unmatched. Germline CDR1 reads MDHEN; CDR2 reads SYDVKM.

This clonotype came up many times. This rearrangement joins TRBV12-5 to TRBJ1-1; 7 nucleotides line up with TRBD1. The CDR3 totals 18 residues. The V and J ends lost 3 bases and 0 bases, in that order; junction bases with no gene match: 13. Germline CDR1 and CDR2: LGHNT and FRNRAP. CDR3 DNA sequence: TGTGCTAGTGGTTTTTTATTGGGACAGAAAAATATGAACACTGAAGCTTTCTTT. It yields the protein CASGFLLGQKNMNTEAFF.

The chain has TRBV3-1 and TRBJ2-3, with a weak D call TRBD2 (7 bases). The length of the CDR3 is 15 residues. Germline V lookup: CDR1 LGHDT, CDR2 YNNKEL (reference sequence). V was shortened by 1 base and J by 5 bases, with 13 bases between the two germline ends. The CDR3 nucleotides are TGTGCCAGCAGCCAAGTGGGGGGGGCAGGAGATACGCAGTATTTT. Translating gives CASSQVGGAGDTQYF.

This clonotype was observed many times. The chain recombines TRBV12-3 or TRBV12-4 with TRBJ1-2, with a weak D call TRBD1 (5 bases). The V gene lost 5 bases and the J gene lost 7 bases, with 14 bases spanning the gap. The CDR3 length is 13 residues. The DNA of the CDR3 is TGTGCCAGCAGTGAACAGGCGGGAGGTGGCTACACCTTC. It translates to CASSEQAGGGYTF.

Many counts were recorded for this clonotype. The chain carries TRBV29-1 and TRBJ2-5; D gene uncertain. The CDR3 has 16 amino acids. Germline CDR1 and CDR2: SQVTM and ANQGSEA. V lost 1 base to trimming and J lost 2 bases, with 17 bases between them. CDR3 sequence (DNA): TGCAGCGTTGAAGTGGGCTGGGGTAGGCCTCAAGAGACCCAGTACTTC. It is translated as CSVEVGWGRPQETQYF.

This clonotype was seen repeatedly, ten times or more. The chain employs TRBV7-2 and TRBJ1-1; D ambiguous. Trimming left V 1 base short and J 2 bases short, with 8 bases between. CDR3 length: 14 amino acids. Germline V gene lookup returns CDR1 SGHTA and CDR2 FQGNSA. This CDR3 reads CASSLGRDNTEAFF. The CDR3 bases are TGTGCCAGCAGCTTAGGTAGAGACAACACTGAAGCTTTCTTT.

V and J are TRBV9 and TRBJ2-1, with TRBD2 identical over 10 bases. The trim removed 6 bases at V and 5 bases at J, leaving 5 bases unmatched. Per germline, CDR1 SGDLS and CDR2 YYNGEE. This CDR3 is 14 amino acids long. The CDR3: CASNQAGGNNEQFF. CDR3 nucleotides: TGTGCCAGCAACCAAGCGGGAGGGAACAATGAGCAGTTCTTC.

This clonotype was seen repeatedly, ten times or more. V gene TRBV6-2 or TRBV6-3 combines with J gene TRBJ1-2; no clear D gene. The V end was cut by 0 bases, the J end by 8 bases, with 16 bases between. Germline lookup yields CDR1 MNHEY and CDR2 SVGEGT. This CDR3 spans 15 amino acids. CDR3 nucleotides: TGTGCCAGCAGTTACTCGCCGGTCGGGGTAGGAGGCTACACCTTC. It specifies CASSYSPVGVGGYTF.

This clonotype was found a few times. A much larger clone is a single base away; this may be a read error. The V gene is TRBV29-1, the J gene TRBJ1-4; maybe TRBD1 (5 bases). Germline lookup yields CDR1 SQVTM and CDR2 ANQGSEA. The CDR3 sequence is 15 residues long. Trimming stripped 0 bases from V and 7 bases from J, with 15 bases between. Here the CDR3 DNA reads TGCAGCGTTGAAGATCAGGCAGGGAGTAGTGAAAAACTGTTTTTT. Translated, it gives CSVEDQAGSSEKLFF.

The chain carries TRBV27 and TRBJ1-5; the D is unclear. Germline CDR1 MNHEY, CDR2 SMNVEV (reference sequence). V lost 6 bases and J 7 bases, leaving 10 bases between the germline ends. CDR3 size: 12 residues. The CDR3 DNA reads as TGTGCCAGCAGCCCCCTGCGGCAGCCCCAGCATTTT. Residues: CASSPLRQPQHF.

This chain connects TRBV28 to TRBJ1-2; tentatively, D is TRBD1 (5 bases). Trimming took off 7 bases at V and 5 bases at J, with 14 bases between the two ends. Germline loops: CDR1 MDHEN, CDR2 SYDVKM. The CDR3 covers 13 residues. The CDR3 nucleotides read TGTGCCAGCACGGGGGAAGGGATATATGGCTACACCTTC. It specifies CASTGEGIYGYTF.

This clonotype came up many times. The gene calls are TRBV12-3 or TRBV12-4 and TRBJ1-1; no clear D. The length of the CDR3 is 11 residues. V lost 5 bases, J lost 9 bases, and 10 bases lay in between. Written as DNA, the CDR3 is TGTGCCAGCAGTAAAAGGGCGCAAGCTTTCTTT. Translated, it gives CASSKRAQAFF.